The 10 T cell receptor beta chains below were found in one sample sequenced in a study of T cells in Graves' hyperthyroidism and ophthalmopathy. Researchers took RNA transcripts and amplified the TCR beta CDR3 regions from them. Using the HTBI primer set, a first-round RT-PCR was run on the TCR CDR3. TCRdb re-called the multiplex PCR reads through MiXCR, storing one row per CDR3 protein. The table shows 550,000 to 800,000 distinct CDR3 sequences, with roughly a sixth occurring only once. The material sequenced was blood. All receptors come from a man aged 45 to 65 with Graves' hyperthyroidism.

Many counts were recorded for this clonotype. This sequence joins TRBV7-9 and TRBJ2-1; 10 nucleotides match TRBD1. Germline V CDR1 and CDR2: SEHNR, FQNEAQ (reference sequence). The CDR3 sequence is 17 residues long. J gave up 1 base and V 4 bases, and 7 bases lay outside the gene matches. The chain's CDR3 is CASSSRRQGASYNEQFF. DNA for the CDR3: TGTGCCAGCAGCTCCCGTCGACAGGGGGCTTCCTACAATGAGCAGTTCTTC.

This clonotype was picked up a small number of times. This chain uses TRBV7-8 with TRBJ1-4; D is uncertain. V was shortened by 5 bases and J by 5 bases, with 3 bases between the two germline ends. Germline V gene sequence: CDR1 SGHVS, CDR2 FQNEAQ. The length of the CDR3 is 11 residues. CDR3 in amino acids: CASSPNEKLFF. CDR3 DNA: TGTGCCAGCAGCCCAAATGAAAAACTGTTTTTT.

This clonotype was detected a few times. The rearrangement joins TRBV20-1 to TRBJ2-1; D unresolved. With 5 bases removed from V and 7 bases from J, the gap between germline ends came to 21 bases. The CDR3 runs to 15 residues. Germline CDR1 reads DFQATT; CDR2 reads SNEGSKA (reference sequence). The CDR3 DNA sequence: TGCAGTGCTCCGTTTGGTAGCTCGCGTAGGAATGAGCAGTTCTTC. Protein product: CSAPFGSSRRNEQFF.

Many counts were recorded for this clonotype. V gene TRBV7-8 combines with J gene TRBJ2-3; 10 bases match TRBD2. V dropped 2 bases and J dropped 0; count of bases not matched to a gene: 5. The CDR3 has 17 amino acids. Germline CDR1 reads SGHVS; CDR2 reads FQNEAQ. The CDR3, as DNA: TGTGCCAGCAGCTTACTAGCGGGAGCGGGGAGCACAGATACGCAGTATTTT. The encoded protein is CASSLLAGAGSTDTQYF.

This clonotype was observed at least ten times. V is TRBV5-1 and J is TRBJ1-2; 8 nucleotides agree with TRBD1. The CDR3 runs to 14 residues. Germline V gene lookup returns CDR1 SGHRS and CDR2 YFSETQ. V lost 4 bases, J lost 6 bases, and 8 bases stayed unmatched. CDR3 coding DNA: TGCGCCAGCAGCCCCACGGCGACAGGGGATGGCTACACCTTC. Translation: CASSPTATGDGYTF.

This clonotype has only a few counts. The chain links TRBV25-1 to TRBJ2-7; a possible D gene is TRBD1 (6 bases). This CDR3 has 13 residues. Germline V CDR1 and CDR2: MGHDK, SYGVNS. V was cut by 4 bases and J by 0 bases, with 7 bases left in between. DNA of the CDR3: TGTGCCAGCAGTGGGGACACCTCCTACGAGCAGTACTTC. This gives the protein CASSGDTSYEQYF.

Regarding this clonotype: A read error may explain this, as a much larger clone is one base away. CDR3 nucleotide sequence: TGTGCCAGCAGTTTGTCGTCCGGGAGGGCCACTGCAGCTTTCTTT. This encodes CASSLSSGRATAAFF. This sequence joins TRBV28 and TRBJ1-1; no clear D gene. Germline CDR1 reads MDHEN; CDR2 reads SYDVKM. This CDR3 contains 15 residues.

This clonotype was counted a few times. The gene calls are TRBV29-1 and TRBJ1-1, with D possibly being TRBD1 (6 bases). Germline V gives CDR1 SQVTM, CDR2 ANQGSEA. There are 12 residues in the CDR3. V was pared by 7 bases and J by 3 bases, with 12 bases between. Here the CDR3 reads CSANRADTEAFF. CDR3 sequence (DNA): TGCAGCGCCAACAGGGCGGACACTGAAGCTTTCTTT.

This chain joins TRBV7-9 and TRBJ1-3; D uncertain. This CDR3 contains 16 residues. The V gene lost 5 bases and the J gene lost 0 bases, with 14 bases spanning the gap. Germline CDR1 reads SEHNR; CDR2 reads FQNEAQ (reference sequence). The CDR3 DNA follows: TGTGCCAGCAGCCTTCTCTCGCGTACCTCTGGAAACACCATATATTTT. Its translation is CASSLLSRTSGNTIYF.

This clonotype has a count of ten or more. The chain is built from TRBV7-2 and TRBJ2-3, with 11 bases identical to TRBD2. In germline, CDR1 is SGHTA, CDR2 FQGNSA. The CDR3 consists of 20 residues. Trimming cost V 5 bases and J 6 bases; bases outside gene matches: 22. CDR3 nucleotides: TGTGCCAGCAGCACTAGGTCCCTCCCGTTTACTAGCGGGAGTTGGGATACGCAGTATTTT. Encoded protein: CASSTRSLPFTSGSWDTQYF. The full variable domain, rest sourced from reference TRBV7-2 and TRBJ2-3, is GAGVSQSPSNKVTEKGKDVELRCDPISGHTALYWYRQSLGQGLEFLIYFQGNSAPDKSGLPSDRFSAERTGGSVSTLTIQRTQQEDSAVYLCASSTRSLPFTSGSWDTQYFGPGTRLTVL.